Listed below are T cell receptor beta chains from one sample, sequenced in a study of shared clonotypes between healthy human individuals. Produced via immunoSEQ multiplex PCR; TCRdb's table is partial and in-frame only. The data show approximately 1.9 million clones, around 95% seen once. Material: naive CD8+ T cells from PBMCs. These receptors were obtained from a young man in good health. Some clones in this sample may be carry-over from other donors' samples. CDR3s include the opening cysteine and the closing phenylalanine or tryptophan. D genes are given only for firm matches. Rows may omit the clone size; those that give it use once, few, many or a size class.

- - TRBJ2-7 TRBV9 TGTGCCAGCAGCCCCTTCGGAGCAGGGACCTACGAGCAGTACTTC CASSPFGAGTYEQYF
- - TRBJ2-2 TRBV4-3 TGCGCCAGCAGCCAAGGCGGGAAGCAGGGGAACACCGGGGAGCTGTTTTTT CASSQGGKQGNTGELFF
- once TRBJ2-7 TRBV5-6 TGTGCCAGCAGCCCCGGGAGCGTTAGGGAGCAGTACTTC CASSPGSVREQYF
- - TRBJ2-1 TRBV10-2 TGCGCCAGCAGAAAGGGGCTAGAGCAGTTCTTC CASRKGLEQFF
TRBD1 once TRBJ2-5 TRBV7-9 TGTGCCAGCAGTTGGGACAGGGAAACTCAAGAGACCCAGTACTTC CASSWDRETQETQYF
TRBD2 once TRBJ2-3 TRBV7-9 TGTGCCAGCAGCTTGACTAGCGGAGCCAGCACAGATACGCAGTATTTT CASSLTSGASTDTQYF
TRBD1 - TRBJ2-7 TRBV25-1 TGTGCCAGCAGTCTGGGGACAGGAACATACGAGCAGTACTTC CASSLGTGTYEQYF
TRBD1 - TRBJ2-5 TRBV14 TGTGCCAGCAGTCCTACAGGGGTCCAAGAGACCCAGTACTTC CASSPTGVQETQYF
- - TRBJ2-7 TRBV14 TGTGCCAGCAGCCCCCCAAGTGGTAGCCACGAGCAGTACTTC CASSPPSGSHEQYF
- once TRBJ2-2 TRBV9 TGTGCCAGCAGCGTAGACAGGATCGGGGAGCTGTTTTTT CASSVDRIGELFF
TRBD2 - TRBJ2-5 TRBV19 TGTGCCAGTAGTATAGGGACTAGCGGAATACAAGAGACCCAGTACTTC CASSIGTSGIQETQYF
TRBD2 - TRBJ2-2 TRBV28 TGTGCCAGCAGTGCCCGAGCGGGAGAATACGACGGCGGGGAGCTGTTTTTT CASSARAGEYDGGELFF
TRBD2 - TRBJ2-3 TRBV13 TGTGCCAGCAGCGGGGAGCTAGCGGGATCCTCAGATACGCAGTATTTT CASSGELAGSSDTQYF
TRBD2 - TRBJ2-1 TRBV9 TGTGCCAGCAGCCCGAAGAGGGTGGCGGGAGGCTTTTACAATGAGCAGTTCTTC CASSPKRVAGGFYNEQFF
- - TRBJ2-1 TRBV4-3 TGCGCCAGCAGCCAAGATTTCCCCTCGGTGAATGAGCAGTTCTTC CASSQDFPSVNEQFF
- - TRBJ1-1 TRBV20-1 TGCAGTGTTCGGCAAGGTGAAGCTTTCTTT CSVRQGEAFF
- - TRBJ2-7 TRBV28 TGTGCCAGCAGCCCCCGGATATACGAGCAGTACTTC CASSPRIYEQYF
- - TRBJ2-7 TRBV4-3 TGCGCCAGCAGTAAGAGGGACAAGTACTACGAGCAGTACTTC CASSKRDKYYEQYF
- - TRBJ2-1 TRBV27 TGTGCCAGCAGGGGGGCCCTTAGCTCCTACAATGAGCAGTTCTTC CASRGALSSYNEQFF
- - TRBJ2-1 TRBV4-2 TGTGCCAGCAGCCAAGGTGTTGGGAGTGTCAATGAGCAGTTCTTC CASSQGVGSVNEQFF
- - TRBJ1-3 TRBV18 TGTGCCAGCTTCCCTTGGGAGGGACCTCTAAAGGACACCATATATTTT CASFPWEGPLKDTIYF
- - TRBJ2-7 TRBV13 TGTGCCAGCAGCTTAGAACAGGGCAAGGGCGAGCAGTACTTC CASSLEQGKGEQYF
- - TRBJ1-1 TRBV11-2 TGTGCCAGCAGCTTAAATTGGGGGGTGCGGAACACTGAAGCTTTCTTT CASSLNWGVRNTEAFF
- - TRBJ2-5 TRBV7-8 TGTGCCAGCAGCGCTAGCCTCGTGACAACCCAAGAGACCCAGTACTTC CASSASLVTTQETQYF
- - TRBJ2-7 TRBV7-2 TGTGCCAGCAGCTTAGGGATCCGGGAGAGCTCCTACGAGCAGTACTTC CASSLGIRESSYEQYF
- - TRBJ2-5 TRBV28 TGTGCCAGCAGTTTTGTGGCAGAAGAGACCCAGTACTTC CASSFVAEETQYF
TRBD2 - TRBJ2-4 TRBV10-3 TGTGCCATCAGTGAGTCCACAGCGGGGAGGCTAGCCAAAAACATTCAGTACTTC CAISESTAGRLAKNIQYF
- - TRBJ2-2 TRBV11-1 TGTGCCAGCAGCTTAAGTCCAATCGGGGAGCTGTTTTTT CASSLSPIGELFF
- - TRBJ2-5 TRBV6-5 TGTGCCAGCAGCGGGTACCGGGGAGGAGAGACCCAGTACTTC CASSGYRGGETQYF
- - TRBJ2-5 TRBV7-9 TGTGCCAGCAGCTTAAGGGTTGCCCGCCACGGGACCCAGTACTTC CASSLRVARHGTQYF
- - TRBJ1-1 TRBV13 TGTGCCAGCAGCCCCCGGGCGAACACTGAAGCTTTCTTT CASSPRANTEAFF
- - TRBJ2-7 TRBV27 TGTGCCAGCAGTCTGAAGGGTGTATGGGACACCTACGAGCAGTACTTC CASSLKGVWDTYEQYF
TRBD2 once TRBJ2-3 TRBV4-3 TGCGCCAGCAGCCACCCCAGGAGCGGGAGTCGAGATACGCAGTATTTT CASSHPRSGSRDTQYF
TRBD2 - TRBJ2-2 TRBV7-3 TGTGCCAGCAGCTTATATCCTAGCGGGAACACCGGGGAGCTGTTTTTT CASSLYPSGNTGELFF
TRBD2 - TRBJ2-7 TRBV29-1 TGCAGCGTTGAGGAACTAGCGGGAGTATTCTACGAGCAGTACTTC CSVEELAGVFYEQYF
TRBD1 once TRBJ2-2 TRBV5-1 TGCGCCAGCAGCTCCTCCGGGACAGGGCCCACCGGGGAGCTGTTTTTT CASSSSGTGPTGELFF
TRBD1 - TRBJ2-7 TRBV9 TGTGCCAGCAGCGACCCCCGGACAGGGATCGAGCAGTACTTC CASSDPRTGIEQYF
- - TRBJ1-5 TRBV27 TGTGCCAGCAGTGGTACAGGATATAGCAATCAGCCCCAGCATTTT CASSGTGYSNQPQHF
- - TRBJ2-3 TRBV6-5 TGTGCCAGCAGTTACTCGACAGCTGGCACAGATACGCAGTATTTT CASSYSTAGTDTQYF
- - TRBJ2-7 TRBV5-1 TGCGCCAGCAGCAGGGACCTGACCTACGAGCAGTACTTC CASSRDLTYEQYF
- - TRBJ2-3 TRBV7-3 TGTGCCAGCAGCCCCGAGGGCTTCGCTAGCACAGATACGCAGTATTTT CASSPEGFASTDTQYF